This TCR beta chain was recorded in a study of blood T cell repertoires in COVID-19. Turning to the study itself: The origin of the acute and convalescent COVID-19 samples was the United States, Italy and Spain.

Sequenced by immunoSEQ multiplex PCR; TCRdb stores in-frame clones only, minus some. The sample holds some 240,000 clones, around nine tenths seen once. This clonotype originated in a woman aged 70-85 years with COVID-19, enrolled during active disease. Sequenced material: peripheral blood.

The CDR3 sequence is CASSHRLAGSGETQYF. CDR3 bases: TGTGCCAGCAGCCATCGACTAGCGGGATCGGGAGAGACCCAGTACTTC. This chain uses TRBV11-3 with TRBJ2-5; TRBD2 matches 11 bases. This CDR3 has 16 residues. J was trimmed by 4 bases and V by 5 bases; bases with no gene match: 9. Germline CDR1 SGHNT, CDR2 YENEEA.